This is a list of T cell receptor beta chains from one sample in a study of CD4 T cells in relation to SARS-CoV-2 and coronaviruses. Assay used: immunoSEQ multiplex PCR; TCRdb lists only in-frame clones, some missing. The profile shows about 68,000 clones, 93% of them singletons. The sequencing input was naive CD4+ T cells from PBMCs. These receptors originate from a human donor in good health. The CDR3 runs from the conserved cysteine through the conserved F or W. D genes are given only for firm matches. A row's size may be missing; if present it is once, few, many or a size class.

NA,TRBV24-1,TRBD2,19,TRBJ2-1,TGTGCCACCAGTGATTTGCATGGTGGGCTAGCGGGGAAGTACAATGAGCAGTTCTTC,CATSDLHGGLAGKYNEQFF
NA,TRBV28,NA,11,TRBJ1-1,TGTGCCAGCAGTTTAGAGGGACGAGCTTTCTTT,CASSLEGRAFF
NA,TRBV7-3,NA,15,TRBJ1-1,TGTGCCAGCAGCTTAGGTTCGAATGAGGGCACTGAAGCTTTCTTT,CASSLGSNEGTEAFF
NA,TRBV30,NA,14,TRBJ1-3,TGTGCCTGGAGTGTACTTTCCTTCGGGAACACCATATATTTT,CAWSVLSFGNTIYF
NA,TRBV5-1,TRBD2,14,TRBJ2-5,TGCGCCAGCAGTTTGGTGCGGGGGTTAGAGACCCAGTACTTC,CASSLVRGLETQYF
NA,TRBV12-5,TRBD2,16,TRBJ2-5,TGTGCTAGTGGTCTCTCGGGGCTAGCGGGGGTGGAGACCCAGTACTTC,CASGLSGLAGVETQYF
NA,TRBV3-1/TRBV3-2,NA,12,TRBJ2-1,TGTGCCAGCAGCCAAGGGCAGGGTGAGCAGTTCTTC,CASSQGQGEQFF
NA,TRBV11-3,TRBD1,15,TRBJ2-5,TGTGCCAGCAGCCCCGGGACAGGGGGCGGAGAGACCCAGTACTTC,CASSPGTGGGETQYF
NA,TRBV9,TRBD2,14,TRBJ2-3,TGTGCCAGCAGCGTTGGCGGGAGTACAGATACGCAGTATTTT,CASSVGGSTDTQYF
NA,TRBV5-1,TRBD2,15,TRBJ2-2,TGCGCCAGCAGCTTGGGACTAGCGTTCACCGGGGAGCTGTTTTTT,CASSLGLAFTGELFF
NA,TRBV11-2,NA,15,TRBJ1-6,TGTGCCAGCAGTCCAAGGCAGGGGCGGGATTCACCCCTCCACTTT,CASSPRQGRDSPLHF
NA,TRBV27,NA,13,TRBJ1-1,TGTGCCAGCAGCCCGAGAGGAGACACTGAAGCTTTCTTT,CASSPRGDTEAFF
NA,TRBV7-9,NA,16,TRBJ1-2,TGTGCCAGCAGCTTCTCCGGGGGGTCAAGAAACTATGGCTACACCTTC,CASSFSGGSRNYGYTF
NA,TRBV5-1,NA,14,TRBJ1-1,TGCGCCAGCAGTGGGGACGGGTTGGACACTGAAGCTTTCTTT,CASSGDGLDTEAFF
NA,TRBV6-1,NA,13,TRBJ2-3,TGTGCCAGCAGTGAGCAAGGCACAGATACGCAGTATTTT,CASSEQGTDTQYF
NA,TRBV5-1,NA,15,TRBJ1-6,TGCGCCAGCAGCTTGACAGGAGGCAACGGATCACCCCTCCACTTT,CASSLTGGNGSPLHF
NA,TRBV10-1,NA,12,TRBJ1-5,TGCGCCAGCAGTGACGGGTTAGGACCCCAGCATTTT,CASSDGLGPQHF
NA,TRBV27,NA,13,TRBJ1-1,TGTGCCAGCGCCGGACATACTAACACTGAAGCTTTCTTT,CASAGHTNTEAFF
once,TRBV7-9,TRBD2,13,TRBJ2-3,TGTGCCAGCAGCCTCCTGCGGGGGGATACGCAGTATTTT,CASSLLRGDTQYF
NA,TRBV5-1,NA,15,TRBJ2-2,TGCGCCAGCAGCTTGTCTGGAGCGAACACCGGGGAGCTGTTTTTT,CASSLSGANTGELFF
NA,TRBV19,NA,12,TRBJ2-4,TGTGCCAGTAGTCCCTCCGGGCGAATAGAGTACTTC,CASSPSGRIEYF
NA,TRBV28,NA,15,TRBJ2-5,TGTGCCAGCAGTTTAATGTTGGGATCCCAAGAGACCCAGTACTTC,CASSLMLGSQETQYF
NA,TRBV19,TRBD1,16,TRBJ1-5,TGTGCCAGTAGAGCCACTACAGGGGTTTACAATCAGCCCCAGCATTTT,CASRATTGVYNQPQHF
NA,TRBV18,NA,12,TRBJ2-7,TGTGCCAGCTCCGGGACGGACTACGAGCAGTACTTC,CASSGTDYEQYF
NA,TRBV7-2,TRBD1,13,TRBJ1-5,TGTGCCAGCAGTTCGGACAGGGGTCAGCCCCAGCATTTT,CASSSDRGQPQHF
NA,TRBV28,NA,14,TRBJ2-7,TGTGCCAGCGCCCCTCAACAGGGCCACTACGAGCAGTACTTC,CASAPQQGHYEQYF
NA,TRBV4-1,NA,15,TRBJ2-5,TGCGCCAGCAGCCACCCGGGAGGGGGCCGGGAGACCCAGTACTTC,CASSHPGGGRETQYF
NA,TRBV5-4,TRBD2,16,TRBJ2-1,TGTGCCAGCAGCTTGTATCTTCTAGCGGGAGAGCGGGAGCAGTTCTTC,CASSLYLLAGEREQFF
NA,TRBV6-4,TRBD2,18,TRBJ2-3,TGTGCCAGCGGGGAGGGGACTAGCGGGACCTCTAGCACAGATACGCAGTATTTT,CASGEGTSGTSSTDTQYF
NA,TRBV19,NA,13,TRBJ2-7,TGTGCCAGTAGTATAGGGCACGGGGAAGTGCAGTACTTC,CASSIGHGEVQYF
NA,TRBV11-2,NA,16,TRBJ2-5,TGTGCCAGCAGCCCCCGGGGCACCCCAGCGGGAGAGACCCAGTACTTC,CASSPRGTPAGETQYF
NA,TRBV28,TRBD1,13,TRBJ2-5,TGTGCCAGCAGCGCCAGGGGGCCAGGGACCCAGTACTTC,CASSARGPGTQYF
NA,TRBV19,NA,13,TRBJ1-5,TGTGCCAGTAGTATGGTACACAATCAGCCCCAGCATTTT,CASSMVHNQPQHF
once,TRBV6-6,TRBD2,16,TRBJ2-1,TGTGCCAGCAGTTCCCCGACTAGCGGGGGTGTTTTTGAGCAGTTCTTC,CASSSPTSGGVFEQFF
NA,TRBV5-5,NA,13,TRBJ1-5,TGTGCCAGCAGCTTGAGGAGCAATCAGCCCCAGCATTTT,CASSLRSNQPQHF
NA,TRBV18,TRBD2,16,TRBJ2-7,TGTGCCAGCTCACCACGGCTAGCGGGGGACTCCTACGAGCAGTACTTC,CASSPRLAGDSYEQYF
NA,TRBV5-1,TRBD1,14,TRBJ2-1,TGCGCCAGCAGCGCTGGGACAGGGGACAATGAGCAGTTCTTC,CASSAGTGDNEQFF
NA,TRBV27,TRBD2,15,TRBJ2-7,TGTGCCAGCAGTTTCAGACTAGCGGCAGACTACGAGCAGTACTTC,CASSFRLAADYEQYF
once,TRBV18,NA,16,TRBJ1-1,TGTGCCAGCTCACCAACCCGGGGAGGTAGTGACACTGAAGCTTTCTTT,CASSPTRGGSDTEAFF
NA,TRBV11-2,NA,14,TRBJ1-4,TGTGCCAGCAGCTTCCCAGGGTCGAGGGAAAAACTGTTTTTT,CASSFPGSREKLFF
NA,TRBV24-1,NA,14,TRBJ1-1,TGTGCCACCAACGGGGGCCGCGGGAACACTGAAGCTTTCTTT,CATNGGRGNTEAFF
once,TRBV27,TRBD1,16,TRBJ2-7,TGTGCCAGCAGTACCGCGGGACAGGGGGCGGGGTACGAGCAGTACTTC,CASSTAGQGAGYEQYF
NA,TRBV2,TRBD1,13,TRBJ1-2,TGTGCCAGCAGTCTGACAGGGTTGGGTGGCTACACCTTC,CASSLTGLGGYTF
NA,TRBV19,TRBD1,14,TRBJ1-2,TGTGCCAGTAGCCCTTCCTACAGGGGTTCTGGCTACACCTTC,CASSPSYRGSGYTF
NA,TRBV30,NA,12,TRBJ2-7,TGTGCCTGGAGGGACAGCTCCTACGAGCAGTACTTC,CAWRDSSYEQYF
NA,TRBV11-2,TRBD1,15,TRBJ1-5,TGTGCCAGCAGCTTACAGGGGGCGGTAGGGCAGCCCCAGCATTTT,CASSLQGAVGQPQHF